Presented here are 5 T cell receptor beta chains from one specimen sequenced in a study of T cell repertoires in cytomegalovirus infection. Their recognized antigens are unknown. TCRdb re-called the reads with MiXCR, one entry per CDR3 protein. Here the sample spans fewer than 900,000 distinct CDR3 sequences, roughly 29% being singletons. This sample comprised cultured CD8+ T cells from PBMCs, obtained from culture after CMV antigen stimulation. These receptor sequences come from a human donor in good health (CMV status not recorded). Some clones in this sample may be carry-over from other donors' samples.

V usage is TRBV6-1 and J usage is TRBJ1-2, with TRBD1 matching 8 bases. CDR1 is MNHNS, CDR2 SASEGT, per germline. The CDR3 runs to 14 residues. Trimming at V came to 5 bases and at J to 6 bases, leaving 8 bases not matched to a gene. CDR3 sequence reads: CASSPVGQGHGYTF. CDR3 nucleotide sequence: TGTGCCAGCAGTCCGGTCGGACAGGGCCATGGCTACACCTTC.

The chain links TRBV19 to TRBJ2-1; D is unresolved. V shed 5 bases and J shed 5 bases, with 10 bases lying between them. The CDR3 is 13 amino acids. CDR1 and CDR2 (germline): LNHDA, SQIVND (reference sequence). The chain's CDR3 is CASSSSPNNEQFF. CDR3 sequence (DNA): TGTGCCAGTAGTTCCTCTCCTAACAATGAGCAGTTCTTC.

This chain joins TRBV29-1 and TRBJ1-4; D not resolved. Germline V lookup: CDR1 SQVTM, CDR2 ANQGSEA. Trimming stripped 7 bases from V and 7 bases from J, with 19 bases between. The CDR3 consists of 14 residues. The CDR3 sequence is CSAISSSWGEKLFF. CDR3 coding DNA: TGCAGCGCAATCTCGAGCAGTTGGGGTGAAAAACTGTTTTTT.

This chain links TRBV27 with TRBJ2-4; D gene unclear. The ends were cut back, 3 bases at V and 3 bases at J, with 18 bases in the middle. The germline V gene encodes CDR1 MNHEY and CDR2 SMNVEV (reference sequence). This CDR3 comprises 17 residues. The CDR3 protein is CASSLGRLRVGKNIQYF. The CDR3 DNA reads TGTGCCAGCAGTTTGGGCAGGCTAAGGGTGGGCAAAAACATTCAGTACTTC.

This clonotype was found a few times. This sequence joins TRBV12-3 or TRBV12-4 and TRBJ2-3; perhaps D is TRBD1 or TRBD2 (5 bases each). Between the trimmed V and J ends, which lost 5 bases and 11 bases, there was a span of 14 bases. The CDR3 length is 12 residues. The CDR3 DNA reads TGTGCCAGCAGTCCTCGGGGACCGGAGCAGTATTTT. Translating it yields CASSPRGPEQYF.